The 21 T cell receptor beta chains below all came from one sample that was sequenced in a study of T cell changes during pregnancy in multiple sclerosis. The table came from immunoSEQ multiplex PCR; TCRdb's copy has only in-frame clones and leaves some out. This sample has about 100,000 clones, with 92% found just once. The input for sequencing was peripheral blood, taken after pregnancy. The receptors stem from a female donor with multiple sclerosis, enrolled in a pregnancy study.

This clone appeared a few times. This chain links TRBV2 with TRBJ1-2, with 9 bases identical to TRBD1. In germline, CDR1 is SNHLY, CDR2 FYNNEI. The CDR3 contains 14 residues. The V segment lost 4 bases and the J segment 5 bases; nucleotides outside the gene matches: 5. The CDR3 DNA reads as TGTGCCAGCAGTGGTACAGGGGGCCGGTATGGCTACACCTTC. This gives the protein CASSGTGGRYGYTF.

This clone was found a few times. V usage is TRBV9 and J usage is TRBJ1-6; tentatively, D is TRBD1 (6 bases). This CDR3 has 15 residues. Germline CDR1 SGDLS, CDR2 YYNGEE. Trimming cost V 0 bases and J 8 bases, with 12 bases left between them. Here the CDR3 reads CASSVGGGMYSPLHF. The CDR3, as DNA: TGTGCCAGCAGCGTAGGAGGGGGTATGTATTCACCCCTCCACTTT.

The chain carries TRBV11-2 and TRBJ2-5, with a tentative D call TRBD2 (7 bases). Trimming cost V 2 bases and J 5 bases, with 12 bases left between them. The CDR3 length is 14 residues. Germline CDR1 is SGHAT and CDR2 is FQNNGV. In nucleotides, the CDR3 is TGTGCCAGCAGCTTACCGGGGGGCCGGGAGACCCAGTACTTC. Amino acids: CASSLPGGRETQYF. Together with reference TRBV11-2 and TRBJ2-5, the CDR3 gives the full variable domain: EAGVAQSPRYKIIEKRQSVAFWCNPISGHATLYWYQQILGQGPKLLIQFQNNGVVDDSQLPKDRFSAERLKGVDSTLKIQPAKLEDSAVYLCASSLPGGRETQYFGPGTRLLVL.

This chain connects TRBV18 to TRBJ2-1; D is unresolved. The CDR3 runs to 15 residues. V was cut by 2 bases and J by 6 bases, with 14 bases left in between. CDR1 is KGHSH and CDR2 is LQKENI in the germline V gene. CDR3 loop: CASSPDFPGLNEQFF. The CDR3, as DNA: TGTGCCAGCTCACCAGATTTTCCTGGGCTCAATGAGCAGTTCTTC. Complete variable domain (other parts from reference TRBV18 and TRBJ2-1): NAGVMQNPRHLVRRRGQEARLRCSPMKGHSHVYWYRQLPEEGLKFMVYLQKENIIDESGMPKERFSAEFPKEGPSILRIQQVVRGDSAAYFCASSPDFPGLNEQFFGPGTRLTVL.

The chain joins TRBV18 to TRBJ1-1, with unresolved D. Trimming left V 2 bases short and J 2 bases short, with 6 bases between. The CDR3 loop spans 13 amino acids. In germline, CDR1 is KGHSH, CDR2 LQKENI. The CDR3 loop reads CASSPRTNTEAFF. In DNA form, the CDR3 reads TGTGCCAGCTCACCAAGGACTAACACTGAAGCTTTCTTT.

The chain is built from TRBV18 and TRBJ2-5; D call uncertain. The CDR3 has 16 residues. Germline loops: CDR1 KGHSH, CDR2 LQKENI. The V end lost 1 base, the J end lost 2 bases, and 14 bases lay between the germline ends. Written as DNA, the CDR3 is TGTGCCAGCTCACCACTGTTCACAGCCGGTCAAGAGACCCAGTACTTC. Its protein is CASSPLFTAGQETQYF.

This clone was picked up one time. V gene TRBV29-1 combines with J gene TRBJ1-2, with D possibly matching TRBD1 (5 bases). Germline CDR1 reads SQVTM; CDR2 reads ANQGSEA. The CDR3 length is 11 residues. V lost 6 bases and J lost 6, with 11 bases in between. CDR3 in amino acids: CSVRRGDGYTF. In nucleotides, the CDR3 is TGCAGCGTCCGGCGGGGGGATGGCTACACCTTC.

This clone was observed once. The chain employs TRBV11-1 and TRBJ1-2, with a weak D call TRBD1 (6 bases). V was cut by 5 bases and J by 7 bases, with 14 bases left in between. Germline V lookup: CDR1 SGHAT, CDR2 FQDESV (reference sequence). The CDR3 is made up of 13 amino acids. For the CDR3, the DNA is TGTGCCAGCAGCCCCCCACAGGGAACTGGCTACACCTTC. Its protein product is CASSPPQGTGYTF.

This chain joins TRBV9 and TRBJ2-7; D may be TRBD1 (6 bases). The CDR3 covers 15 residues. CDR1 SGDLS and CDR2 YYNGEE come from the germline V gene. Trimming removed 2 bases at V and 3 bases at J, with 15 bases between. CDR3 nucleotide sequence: TGTGCCAGCAGCGTGGGAACCGACAGGATCTACGAGCAGTACTTC. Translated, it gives CASSVGTDRIYEQYF.

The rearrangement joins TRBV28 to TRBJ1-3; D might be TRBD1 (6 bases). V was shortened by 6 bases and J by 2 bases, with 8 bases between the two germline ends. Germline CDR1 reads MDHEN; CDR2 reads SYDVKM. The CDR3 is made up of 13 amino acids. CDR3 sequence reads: CASSQGTGNTIYF. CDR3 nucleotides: TGTGCCAGCAGCCAGGGGACTGGAAACACCATATATTTT.

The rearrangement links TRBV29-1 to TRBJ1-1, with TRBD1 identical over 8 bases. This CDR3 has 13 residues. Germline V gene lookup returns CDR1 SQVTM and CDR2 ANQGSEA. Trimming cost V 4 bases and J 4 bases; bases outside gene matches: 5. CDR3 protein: CSVAAGGFTEAFF. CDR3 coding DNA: TGCAGCGTTGCCGCAGGGGGCTTCACTGAAGCTTTCTTT.

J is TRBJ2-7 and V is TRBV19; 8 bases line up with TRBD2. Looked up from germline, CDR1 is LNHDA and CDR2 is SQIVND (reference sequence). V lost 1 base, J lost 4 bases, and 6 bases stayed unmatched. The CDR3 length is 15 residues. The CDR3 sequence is CASSIGRSSGYEQYF. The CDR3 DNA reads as TGTGCCAGTAGTATAGGGCGGTCTAGCGGGTACGAGCAGTACTTC.

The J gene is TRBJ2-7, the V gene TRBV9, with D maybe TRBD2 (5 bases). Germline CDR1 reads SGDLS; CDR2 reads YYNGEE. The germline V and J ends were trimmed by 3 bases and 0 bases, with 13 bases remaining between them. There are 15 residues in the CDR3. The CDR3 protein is CASSEADGNSYEQYF. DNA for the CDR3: TGTGCCAGCAGCGAGGCGGACGGGAACTCCTACGAGCAGTACTTC.

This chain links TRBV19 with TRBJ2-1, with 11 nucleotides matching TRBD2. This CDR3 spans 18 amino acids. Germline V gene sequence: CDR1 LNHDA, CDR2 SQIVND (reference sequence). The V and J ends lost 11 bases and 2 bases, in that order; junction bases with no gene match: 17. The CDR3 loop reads CASSGNRPGLAAYNEQFF. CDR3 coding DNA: TGTGCCTCCTCTGGAAACAGGCCGGGACTAGCGGCCTACAATGAGCAGTTCTTC.

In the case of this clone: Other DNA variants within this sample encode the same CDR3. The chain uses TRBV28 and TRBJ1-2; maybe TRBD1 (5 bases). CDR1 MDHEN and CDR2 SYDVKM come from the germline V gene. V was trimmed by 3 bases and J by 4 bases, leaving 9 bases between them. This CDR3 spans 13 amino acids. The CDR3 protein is CASSLQGSYGYTF. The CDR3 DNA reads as TGTGCCAGCAGTTTGCAGGGAAGCTATGGCTACACCTTC.

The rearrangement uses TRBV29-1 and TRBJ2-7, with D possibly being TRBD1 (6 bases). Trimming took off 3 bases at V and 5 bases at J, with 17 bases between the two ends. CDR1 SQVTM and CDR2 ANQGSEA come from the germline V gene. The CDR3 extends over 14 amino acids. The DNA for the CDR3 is TGCAGCGTTGACCGACCGGGACAACCTCACGAGCAGTACTTC. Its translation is CSVDRPGQPHEQYF.

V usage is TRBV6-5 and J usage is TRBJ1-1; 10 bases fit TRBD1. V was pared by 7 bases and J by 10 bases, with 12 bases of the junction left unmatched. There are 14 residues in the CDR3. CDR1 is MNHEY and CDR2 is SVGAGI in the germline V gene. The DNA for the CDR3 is TGTGCCAGCATACAGACAGGGGGCACGGGAAGAGCTTTCTTT. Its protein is CASIQTGGTGRAFF.

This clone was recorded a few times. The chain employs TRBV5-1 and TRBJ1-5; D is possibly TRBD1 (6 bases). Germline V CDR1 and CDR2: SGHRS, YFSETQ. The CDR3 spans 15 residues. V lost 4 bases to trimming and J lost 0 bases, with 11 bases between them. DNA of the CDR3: TGCGCCAGCAGCCTGACAGGAGATAGCAATCAGCCCCAGCATTTT. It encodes CASSLTGDSNQPQHF.

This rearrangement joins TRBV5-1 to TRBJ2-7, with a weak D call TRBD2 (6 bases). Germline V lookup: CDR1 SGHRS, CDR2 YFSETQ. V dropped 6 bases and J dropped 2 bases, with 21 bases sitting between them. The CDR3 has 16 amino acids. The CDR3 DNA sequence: TGCGCCAGCAAAGAGGCCCGTGGTAGCGGAACCTACGAGCAGTACTTC. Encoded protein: CASKEARGSGTYEQYF.

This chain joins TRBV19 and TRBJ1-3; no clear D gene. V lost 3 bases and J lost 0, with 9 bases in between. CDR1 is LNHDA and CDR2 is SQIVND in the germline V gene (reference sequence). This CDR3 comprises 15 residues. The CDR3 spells CASSIGRNSGNTIYF. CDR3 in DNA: TGTGCCAGTAGTATCGGGAGGAACTCTGGAAACACCATATATTTT. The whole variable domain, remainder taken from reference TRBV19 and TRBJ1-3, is DGGITQSPKYLFRKEGQNVTLSCEQNLNHDAMYWYRQDPGQGLRLIYYSQIVNDFQKGDIAEGYSVSREKKESFPLTVTSAQKNPTAFYLCASSIGRNSGNTIYFGEGSWLTVV.

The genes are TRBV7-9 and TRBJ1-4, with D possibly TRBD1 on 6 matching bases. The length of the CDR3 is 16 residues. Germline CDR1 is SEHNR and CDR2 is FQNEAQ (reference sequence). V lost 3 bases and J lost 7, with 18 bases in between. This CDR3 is CASSFPLGTSLEKLFF. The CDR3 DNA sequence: TGTGCCAGCAGCTTTCCCCTCGGGACAAGTCTTGAAAAACTGTTTTTT.